This record covers a single T cell receptor beta chain. Its antigen is as yet unknown. The CDR3 is 14 residues long. The J segment lost 5 bases and the V segment lost 1 base, leaving 5 bases of the junction unmatched. Germline CDR1 DFQATT, CDR2 SNEGSKA (reference sequence). The data were taken from a study of post-analysis software for immune sequencing data. For the study at large: Some patients lacked subtype; others had relapsing-remitting, secondary progressive or progressive-relapsing disease. Study outcomes and limitations: Samples made in the same batch grouped tightly together by F measure. Higher frequency in patients than in controls was seen for roughly five TRBV segments, with TRBV5-6, TRBV5-1 and TRBV20-1 among them. The normalized Chao1 diversity of multiple sclerosis patients was significantly lower than that of controls.

Presence of unique molecular identifiers characterized the TCR beta cDNA libraries. When about 0.85 to 11 million T cells were used, they gave a few hundred thousand cDNA molecules. TCRdb processed the PCR reads anew with MiXCR; each CDR3 protein has one entry. The repertoire holds roughly 700,000 distinct CDR3 sequences, about 32% seen once, with under 0.7% in the top ten. Material for sequencing was blood. This receptor was obtained from a girl aged 10 to 17 with multiple sclerosis. This chain uses TRBV20-1 with TRBJ2-3; 8 positions agree with TRBD2. CDR3 sequence reads: CSARAGGPLDTQYF. The CDR3 bases are TGCAGTGCTAGAGCGGGAGGGCCCTTAGATACGCAGTATTTT.